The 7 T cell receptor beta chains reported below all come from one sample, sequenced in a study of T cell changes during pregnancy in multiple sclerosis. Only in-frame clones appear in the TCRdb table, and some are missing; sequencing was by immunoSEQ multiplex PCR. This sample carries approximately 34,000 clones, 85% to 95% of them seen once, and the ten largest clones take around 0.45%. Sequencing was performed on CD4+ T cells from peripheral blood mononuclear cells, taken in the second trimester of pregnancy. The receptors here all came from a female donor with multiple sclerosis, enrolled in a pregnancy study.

CDR3 in DNA: TGCAGCGGGCGGGACTTAGATACGCAGTATTTT. This codes for CSGRDLDTQYF. The rearrangement joins TRBV29-1 to TRBJ2-3, with D possibly TRBD2 on 6 matching bases. CDR3 length: 11 residues. Per germline, CDR1 SQVTM and CDR2 ANQGSEA. V lost 7 bases to trimming and J lost 5 bases, with 10 bases between them.

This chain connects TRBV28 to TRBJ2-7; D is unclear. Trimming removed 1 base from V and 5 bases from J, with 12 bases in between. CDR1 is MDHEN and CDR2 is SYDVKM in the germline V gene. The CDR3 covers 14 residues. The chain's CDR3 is CASSLSGSRHEQYF. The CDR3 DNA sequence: TGTGCCAGCAGTTTATCCGGGTCTAGACACGAGCAGTACTTC.

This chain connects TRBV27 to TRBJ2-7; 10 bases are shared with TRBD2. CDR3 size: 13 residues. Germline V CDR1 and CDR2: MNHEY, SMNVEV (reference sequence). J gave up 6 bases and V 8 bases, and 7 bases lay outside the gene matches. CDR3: CASGLAGEIEQYF. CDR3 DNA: TGTGCCAGCGGCCTAGCGGGAGAGATCGAGCAGTACTTC.

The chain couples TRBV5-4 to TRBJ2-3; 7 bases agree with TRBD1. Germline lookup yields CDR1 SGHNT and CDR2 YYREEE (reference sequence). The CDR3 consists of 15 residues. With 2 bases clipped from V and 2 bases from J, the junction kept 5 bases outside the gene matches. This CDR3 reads CASSFGQAPTDTQYF. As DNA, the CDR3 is TGTGCCAGCAGCTTTGGACAGGCCCCCACAGATACGCAGTATTTT.

In DNA, the CDR3 is TGTGCCAGTAGGGCTAGCGGGATATTAAATGAGCAGTTCTTC. This translates into CASRASGILNEQFF. The V gene is TRBV19, the J gene TRBJ2-1; 9 nucleotides line up with TRBD2. Germline V gene sequence: CDR1 LNHDA, CDR2 SQIVND (reference sequence). Trimming took 6 bases from V and 7 from J; bases not matched to a gene: 7. The CDR3 covers 14 residues. Using reference TRBV19 and TRBJ2-1 for the parts outside the CDR3, the full variable domain is DGGITQSPKYLFRKEGQNVTLSCEQNLNHDAMYWYRQDPGQGLRLIYYSQIVNDFQKGDIAEGYSVSREKKESFPLTVTSAQKNPTAFYLCASRASGILNEQFFGPGTRLTVL.

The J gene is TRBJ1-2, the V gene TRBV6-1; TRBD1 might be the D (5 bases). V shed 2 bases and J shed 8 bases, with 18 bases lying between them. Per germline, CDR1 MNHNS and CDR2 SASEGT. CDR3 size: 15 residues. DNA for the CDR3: TGTGCCAGCAGTGAATTATCGTCAGGGACTCGGGGCTACACCTTC. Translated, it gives CASSELSSGTRGYTF.

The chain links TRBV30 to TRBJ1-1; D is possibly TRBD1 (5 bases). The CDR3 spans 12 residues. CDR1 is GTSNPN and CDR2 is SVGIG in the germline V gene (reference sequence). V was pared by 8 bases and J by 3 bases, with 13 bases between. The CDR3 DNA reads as TGTGCCGGCAGGGTGAGAGACACTGAAGCTTTCTTT. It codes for CAGRVRDTEAFF.